This T cell receptor beta chain was sequenced in a study of blood T cells in healthy people across ages. Germline assignment: CDR1 MNHNS and CDR2 SASEGT. This CDR3 region has 14 residues. Trimming took 8 bases from V and 2 from J; bases not matched to a gene: 5. For the second PCR, which ran for about 7 to 11 cycles, a sample-barcoded 5' primer and a J-beta primer mix were used. One entry per CDR3 protein, called by TCRdb with MiXCR from the 5' RACE reads. The data show about 620,000 distinct CDR3 sequences, with over 40% seen just once and approximately 15% held by the top ten. This clonotype has only a few counts.

This receptor was identified in a woman of 80 years or more in good health. Sample: blood. This chain connects TRBV6-1 to TRBJ2-2; 7 bases are a match to TRBD2. This CDR3 is CASLSGTNTGELFF. The CDR3 region has the DNA TGTGCCAGCTTAAGCGGGACTAACACCGGGGAGCTGTTTTTT.